The 28 T cell receptor beta chains given below trace back to one sample, sequenced in a study of CD8 T cells in Susac syndrome. cDNA came from about 0.51 to 1 ug RNA primed by random hexamers. TCRdb processed the immunoSEQ multiplex PCR reads anew with MiXCR; each CDR3 protein has one entry. The table has 250,000 to 350,000 distinct CDR3 sequences, about 91% seen once. The sequenced sample consisted of CD4+ T cells from PBMCs. These receptors all stem from a human donor with multiple sclerosis.

This chain uses TRBV20-1 with TRBJ1-5, with D perhaps TRBD1 (5 bases). The CDR3 runs to 14 residues. Germline CDR1 DFQATT, CDR2 SNEGSKA (reference sequence). Trimming pared 6 bases from V and 4 bases from J, leaving 16 bases between. The CDR3 DNA reads as TGCAGTGCGACGAAAGGGGCCATTAATCAGCCCCAGCATTTT. Its protein product is CSATKGAINQPQHF.

V usage is TRBV20-1 and J usage is TRBJ1-2, with a tentative D call TRBD1 (6 bases). The CDR3 contains 17 residues. Trimming pared 1 base from V and 1 base from J, leaving 19 bases between. CDR1 is DFQATT and CDR2 is SNEGSKA in the germline V gene (reference sequence). The CDR3 loop is CSARALKDSNLNYGYTF. In DNA form, the CDR3 reads TGCAGTGCTAGAGCCCTGAAGGACAGTAACCTTAACTATGGCTACACCTTC.

This chain connects TRBV20-1 to TRBJ2-1; the match to TRBD2 covers 8 bases. With V trimmed by 4 bases and J by 5 bases, 7 bases remained unmatched. The germline V gene has CDR1 DFQATT and CDR2 SNEGSKA (reference sequence). CDR3 length equals 14 residues. The CDR3 DNA is TGCAGTGCTACAGGACTAGCCGTACACAATGAGCAGTTCTTC. It yields the protein CSATGLAVHNEQFF.

The rearrangement joins TRBV20-1 to TRBJ2-5; TRBD2 agrees at 10 bases. Germline CDR1 is DFQATT and CDR2 is SNEGSKA (reference sequence). The CDR3 totals 15 residues. The ends lost 5 bases at V and 5 bases at J; junction bases unmatched: 11. The CDR3 region is CSAASPRTSGETQYF. The DNA of the CDR3 is TGCAGTGCTGCAAGTCCGCGGACTAGCGGTGAGACCCAGTACTTC.

The chain recombines TRBV29-1 with TRBJ1-2; D might be TRBD1 (6 bases). The germline V gene encodes CDR1 SQVTM and CDR2 ANQGSEA. V was cut by 1 base and J by 4 bases, with 16 bases left in between. This CDR3 is built from 15 residues. The CDR3 loop is CSVEGASGETYGYTF. The CDR3 bases are TGCAGCGTTGAAGGTGCCTCAGGGGAGACCTATGGCTACACCTTC.

The chain links TRBV2 to TRBJ2-7; 9 bases line up with TRBD1. Germline assignment: CDR1 SNHLY and CDR2 FYNNEI. CDR3 length: 15 residues. The trim removed 4 bases at V and 3 bases at J, leaving 7 bases unmatched. CDR3 nucleotide sequence: TGTGCCAGCAGTGCCCCGGACAGGGGTGTCTACGAGCAGTACTTC. Its protein product is CASSAPDRGVYEQYF.

The CDR3 here is CSAISGRRGNEQFF. CDR3 coding DNA: TGCAGTGCTATTAGCGGGAGAAGGGGCAATGAGCAGTTCTTC. The chain carries TRBV20-1 and TRBJ2-1; 9 bases match TRBD2. Losses at the gene ends were 4 bases for V and 6 bases for J; bases not matched to a gene: 7. CDR3 length: 14 residues. Germline V gene sequence: CDR1 DFQATT, CDR2 SNEGSKA (reference sequence).

The rearrangement uses TRBV10-3 and TRBJ1-1; no firm D call. CDR3 length equals 14 residues. Germline V lookup: CDR1 ENHRY, CDR2 SYGVKD. Trimming removed 5 bases from V and 2 bases from J, with 12 bases in between. The CDR3 loop reads CAISTDVLNTEAFF. The CDR3 DNA follows: TGTGCCATCAGTACTGACGTGCTCAACACTGAAGCTTTCTTT.

CDR3 residues: CASSHPTSGRLPSSYNEQFF. The CDR3 DNA is TGCGCCAGCAGCCACCCGACTAGCGGGAGGCTACCAAGCTCCTACAATGAGCAGTTCTTC. The V and J genes are TRBV4-1 and TRBJ2-1; 13 nucleotides align to TRBD2. The CDR3 spans 20 residues. Germline lookup yields CDR1 MGHRA and CDR2 YSYEKL. The J segment lost 0 bases and the V segment lost 3 bases, leaving 11 bases of the junction unmatched.

The chain couples TRBV18 to TRBJ2-1; tentatively, D is TRBD1 (6 bases). V lost 5 bases to trimming and J lost 4 bases, with 15 bases between them. There are 15 residues in the CDR3. Germline values: CDR1 KGHSH, CDR2 LQKENI. The CDR3 coding sequence is TGTGCCAGCTCATCAGGGGCAGCCGATTACAATGAGCAGTTCTTC. It specifies CASSSGAADYNEQFF.

This rearrangement joins TRBV9 to TRBJ1-1; TRBD1 aligns across 9 bases. The CDR3 runs to 15 residues. The V gene end was trimmed by 4 bases and the J gene end by 2 bases; junction bases not matched to a gene: 6. Germline V CDR1 and CDR2: SGDLS, YYNGEE. DNA for the CDR3: TGTGCCAGCAGCAAGGACAGGGGTGGAAACACTGAAGCTTTCTTT. Its protein is CASSKDRGGNTEAFF.

V is TRBV7-2 and J is TRBJ1-1, with TRBD1 as a possible D gene (6 bases). CDR3 length equals 14 residues. CDR1 SGHTA and CDR2 FQGNSA come from the germline V gene. The germline V and J ends were trimmed by 5 bases and 5 bases, with 15 bases remaining between them. CDR3 region: CASSLTGLLTEAFF. CDR3 bases: TGTGCCAGCAGCCTAACAGGGCTTCTTACTGAAGCTTTCTTT.

The chain combines TRBV19 with TRBJ2-7; D might be TRBD1 (5 bases). The germline CDR1 and CDR2 sequences are LNHDA and SQIVND (reference sequence). V was cut by 5 bases and J by 2 bases, with 10 bases left in between. CDR3 size: 13 residues. This CDR3 reads CASSFQGTYEQYF. CDR3 coding DNA: TGTGCCAGTAGTTTTCAGGGTACCTACGAGCAGTACTTC. Combining the CDR3 with reference TRBV19 and TRBJ2-7 gives the whole variable domain DGGITQSPKYLFRKEGQNVTLSCEQNLNHDAMYWYRQDPGQGLRLIYYSQIVNDFQKGDIAEGYSVSREKKESFPLTVTSAQKNPTAFYLCASSFQGTYEQYFGPGTRLTVT.

The chain's CDR3 is CASSPAGQGFHEQYF. CDR3 DNA: TGCGCCAGCAGCCCGGCGGGACAGGGGTTCCACGAGCAGTACTTC. The gene calls are TRBV5-1 and TRBJ2-7; 10 positions match TRBD1. V trimming: 4 bases; J trimming: 5 bases; junction bases outside the gene matches: 9. Germline V CDR1 and CDR2: SGHRS, YFSETQ. The CDR3 covers 15 residues. The complete variable domain, with remaining parts taken from reference TRBV5-1 and TRBJ2-7, reads KAGVTQTPRYLIKTRGQQVTLSCSPISGHRSVSWYQQTPGQGLQFLFEYFSETQRNKGNFPGRFSGRQFSNSRSEMNVSTLELGDSALYLCASSPAGQGFHEQYFGPGTRLTVT.

The V and J genes are TRBV29-1 and TRBJ2-3, with D uncertain. V lost 4 bases and J 4 bases, leaving 12 bases between the germline ends. This CDR3 contains 13 residues. Germline V CDR1 and CDR2: SQVTM, ANQGSEA. The CDR3 DNA is TGCAGCGTTGGTGCGAGTGGGTCAGATACGCAGTATTTT. The encoded protein is CSVGASGSDTQYF.

This chain links TRBV29-1 with TRBJ2-1; 12 bases fit TRBD2. The junction had 5 bases not matched to a gene; V was cut back by 5 bases and J by 9 bases. CDR3 size: 13 residues. Germline V lookup: CDR1 SQVTM, CDR2 ANQGSEA. The CDR3, as DNA: TGCAGCGTTACTAGCGGGAGGATCAGTGAGCAGTTCTTC. It codes for CSVTSGRISEQFF.

This chain connects TRBV2 to TRBJ2-7, with unresolved D. Trimming removed 4 bases at V and 2 bases at J, with 9 bases between. The CDR3 runs to 13 residues. Germline V gives CDR1 SNHLY, CDR2 FYNNEI. CDR3 amino acids: CASSVGRTYEQYF. The CDR3 region has the DNA TGTGCCAGCAGTGTTGGCCGGACCTACGAGCAGTACTTC.

This sequence joins TRBV15 and TRBJ1-2, with D tentatively TRBD1 (6 bases). This CDR3 contains 22 residues. With 6 bases removed from V and 5 bases from J, the gap between germline ends came to 40 bases. Germline loops: CDR1 LNHNV, CDR2 YYDKDF (reference sequence). CDR3 coding DNA: TGTGCCACCAGGGGCCGGGCGGATCGCGGTGGACAGCTAACCTCGGGAACTTATGGCTACACCTTC. Translated, it gives CATRGRADRGGQLTSGTYGYTF.

V gene TRBV19 combines with J gene TRBJ1-4; tentative D call: TRBD1 (5 bases). V lost 3 bases, J lost 7 bases, and 9 bases lay in between. The length of the CDR3 is 13 residues. Germline values: CDR1 LNHDA, CDR2 SQIVND (reference sequence). CDR3 nucleotide sequence: TGTGCCAGTAGTATGGGGCAGGGTGAAAAACTGTTTTTT. Its protein is CASSMGQGEKLFF.

This clonotype was seen only a few times. This rearrangement joins TRBV14 to TRBJ1-5; D perhaps matches TRBD1 (5 bases). The CDR3 runs 13 residues. Germline V gene data show CDR1 as SGHDN and CDR2 as FVKESK. V was pared by 2 bases and J by 7 bases, with 9 bases between. This chain's CDR3 is CASSQQGGQPQHF. CDR3 coding DNA: TGTGCCAGCAGCCAACAGGGTGGGCAGCCCCAGCATTTT.

The chain links TRBV2 to TRBJ2-7; possibly TRBD2 for D (7 bases). Trimming removed 8 bases from V and 5 bases from J, with 19 bases in between. From germline, CDR1 is SNHLY and CDR2 FYNNEI. The CDR3 covers 14 residues. The CDR3 sequence: CASGRGDLVHEQYF. The CDR3 DNA reads TGTGCCAGCGGGAGGGGGGACCTCGTCCACGAGCAGTACTTC.

This rearrangement joins TRBV7-9 to TRBJ2-1, with a weak D call TRBD1 (6 bases). Germline loops: CDR1 SEHNR, CDR2 FQNEAQ (reference sequence). Between the trimmed V and J ends, which lost 5 bases and 7 bases, there was a span of 18 bases. This CDR3 region has 15 residues. The CDR3 DNA is TGTGCCAGCAGCCCTGGGCGGACAGCAACAAATGAGCAGTTCTTC. Protein product: CASSPGRTATNEQFF.

This chain joins TRBV7-9 and TRBJ2-3, with 8 bases identical to TRBD2. CDR3 size: 15 residues. J lost 7 bases, V lost 0 bases, and 6 bases had no gene match. CDR1 and CDR2 (germline): SEHNR, FQNEAQ (reference sequence). The CDR3 loop is CASSLARLAGYTQYF. The DNA for the CDR3 is TGTGCCAGCAGCTTAGCGCGGCTAGCGGGCTATACGCAGTATTTT. Drawing the rest from reference TRBV7-9 and TRBJ2-3, the complete variable domain is DTGVSQNPRHKITKRGQNVTFRCDPISEHNRLYWYRQTLGQGPEFLTYFQNEAQLEKSRLLSDRFSAERPKGSFSTLEIQRTEQGDSAMYLCASSLARLAGYTQYFGPGTRLTVL.

The V call is TRBV19, the J call TRBJ1-2; possible D gene TRBD1, 5 bases. V was cut by 7 bases and J by 1 base, with 19 bases left in between. Germline lookup yields CDR1 LNHDA and CDR2 SQIVND (reference sequence). This CDR3 has 16 amino acids. The DNA of the CDR3 is TGTGCCAGTATCCCCGGCCGACAGCGCGATAACTATGGCTACACCTTC. This translates into CASIPGRQRDNYGYTF.

The genes are TRBV7-2 and TRBJ2-7, with 9 bases fitting TRBD2. The CDR3 has 16 residues. The germline V gene has CDR1 SGHTA and CDR2 FQGNSA. Trimming at V came to 4 bases and at J to 0 bases, leaving 7 bases not matched to a gene. The CDR3: CASSWAGGASSYEQYF. The CDR3 region has the DNA TGTGCCAGCAGCTGGGCGGGAGGGGCAAGCTCCTACGAGCAGTACTTC.

The rearrangement uses TRBV3-1 and TRBJ1-1, with a tentative D call TRBD1 (6 bases). Germline assignment: CDR1 LGHDT and CDR2 YNNKEL (reference sequence). The CDR3 is 14 residues long. V was cut by 2 bases and J by 5 bases, with 12 bases left in between. The CDR3, as DNA: TGTGCCAGCAGCCAATTCAACAGGGAGACTGAAGCTTTCTTT. Protein: CASSQFNRETEAFF.

The V gene is TRBV6-5, the J gene TRBJ1-1; D might be TRBD1 (6 bases). The V end was cut by 2 bases, the J end by 3 bases, with 13 bases between. Germline lookup yields CDR1 MNHEY and CDR2 SVGAGI. The CDR3 spans 15 residues. The CDR3 here is CASSYVRTAHTEAFF. Here the CDR3 DNA reads TGTGCCAGCAGTTACGTTCGGACAGCCCACACTGAAGCTTTCTTT.

The chain joins TRBV11-2 to TRBJ2-7; a possible D gene is TRBD1 (6 bases). The CDR3 consists of 15 residues. Germline lookup yields CDR1 SGHAT and CDR2 FQNNGV. Trimming left V 5 bases short and J 2 bases short, with 16 bases between. This CDR3 reads CASSPWGTQAYEQYF. The CDR3 coding sequence is TGTGCCAGCAGCCCGTGGGGGACACAAGCCTACGAGCAGTACTTC. The whole variable domain, remainder taken from reference TRBV11-2 and TRBJ2-7, is EAGVAQSPRYKIIEKRQSVAFWCNPISGHATLYWYQQILGQGPKLLIQFQNNGVVDDSQLPKDRFSAERLKGVDSTLKIQPAKLEDSAVYLCASSPWGTQAYEQYFGPGTRLTVT.